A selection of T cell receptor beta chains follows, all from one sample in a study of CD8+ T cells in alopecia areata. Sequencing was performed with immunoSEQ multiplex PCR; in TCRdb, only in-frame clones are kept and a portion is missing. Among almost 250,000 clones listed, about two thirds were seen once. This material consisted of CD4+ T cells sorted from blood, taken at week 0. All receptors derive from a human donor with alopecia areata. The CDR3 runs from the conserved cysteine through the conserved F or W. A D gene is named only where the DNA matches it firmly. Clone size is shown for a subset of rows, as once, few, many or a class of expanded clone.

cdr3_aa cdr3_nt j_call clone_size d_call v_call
CASSSAWGGYTF TGCGCCAGCAGCTCGGCCTGGGGCGGCTACACCTTC TRBJ1-2 few NA TRBV5-1
CSVDPQGGGGNTQYF TGCAGCGTTGACCCCCAGGGGGGGGGCGGGAATACGCAGTATTTT TRBJ2-3 NA NA TRBV29-1
CASSLPGANEQFF TGTGCCAGCAGCTTACCGGGCGCGAATGAGCAGTTCTTC TRBJ2-1 NA NA TRBV7-3
CSVETGLGNTIYF TGCAGCGTGGAGACAGGGCTCGGGAACACCATATATTTT TRBJ1-3 NA TRBD1 TRBV29-1
CASSVTGVETQYF TGTGCCAGCAGCGTGACAGGGGTAGAGACCCAGTACTTC TRBJ2-5 NA TRBD1 TRBV7-2
CSHLGREETQYF TGCAGCCACTTGGGGAGGGAAGAGACCCAGTACTTC TRBJ2-5 NA TRBD2 TRBV29-1
CASSSTGHQATEAFF TGTGCCAGCAGCTCGACGGGACACCAAGCCACTGAAGCTTTCTTT TRBJ1-1 NA NA TRBV7-9
CAWSAGLTGVETQYF TGTGCCTGGAGTGCGGGCCTCACGGGCGTTGAGACCCAGTACTTC TRBJ2-5 few NA TRBV30
CASREAGPDTQYF TGTGCCAGCAGAGAGGCGGGCCCAGATACGCAGTATTTT TRBJ2-3 NA NA TRBV2
CATSRQIMNTEAFF TGTGCCACCAGCAGACAAATTATGAACACTGAAGCTTTCTTT TRBJ1-1 NA NA TRBV15
CSVVSGQGNTEAFF TGCAGCGTTGTTTCGGGACAGGGGAACACTGAAGCTTTCTTT TRBJ1-1 NA TRBD1 TRBV29-1
CASSPTGQRNYTF TGTGCCAGCAGCCCCACGGGACAAAGGAACTACACCTTC TRBJ1-2 NA NA TRBV14
CSVGSPGFVEQYF TGCAGCGTTGGTTCTCCAGGGTTTGTCGAGCAGTACTTC TRBJ2-7 few NA TRBV29-1
CSVPTGGRETQYF TGCAGCGTCCCAACAGGGGGCCGGGAGACCCAGTACTTC TRBJ2-5 NA TRBD1 TRBV29-1
CASIRQGALLSGANVLTF TGTGCCAGCATCCGACAGGGGGCTCTCCTCTCTGGGGCCAACGTCCTGACTTTC TRBJ2-6 NA TRBD1 TRBV5-6
CSAPGGANTGELFF TGCAGCGCCCCCGGGGGCGCGAACACCGGGGAGCTGTTTTTT TRBJ2-2 few NA TRBV29-1
CASSLRPGTATEAFF TGCGCCAGCAGCTTGAGACCTGGGACGGCAACTGAAGCTTTCTTT TRBJ1-1 NA NA TRBV5-1
CASSYPLHRVLNIQYF TGTGCCAGCAGTTATCCCCTTCACAGGGTGTTGAACATTCAGTACTTC TRBJ2-4 NA NA TRBV6-6
CSVWTVNTEAFF TGCAGCGTTTGGACAGTGAACACTGAAGCTTTCTTT TRBJ1-1 NA NA TRBV29-1
CAWRGHDEQFF TGTGCCTGGAGGGGGCACGATGAGCAGTTCTTC TRBJ2-1 NA NA TRBV30
CAISPGGYEQYF TGTGCCATCAGTCCCGGGGGATACGAGCAGTACTTC TRBJ2-7 few NA TRBV10-3
CASSLAQGRSYEQYF TGCGCCAGCAGCTTGGCTCAGGGAAGGTCCTACGAGCAGTACTTC TRBJ2-7 NA NA TRBV5-1
CASSLNGEQFF TGCGCCAGCAGCCTTAACGGGGAGCAGTTCTTC TRBJ2-1 NA NA TRBV4-1
CATSRDGVGTGELFF TGTGCCACCAGCAGAGATGGGGTCGGCACCGGGGAGCTGTTTTTT TRBJ2-2 NA NA TRBV15
CSVESARGQPQHF TGCAGCGTTGAAAGTGCGCGGGGTCAGCCCCAGCATTTT TRBJ1-5 NA NA TRBV29-1
CSAAVGQGRAFF TGCAGCGCTGCCGTGGGACAGGGCAGAGCTTTCTTT TRBJ1-1 once TRBD1 TRBV29-1
CASSFSGTGTTEAFF TGCGCCAGCAGCTTCTCCGGGACAGGGACCACTGAAGCTTTCTTT TRBJ1-1 NA TRBD1 TRBV5-1
CASSQGHRGANVLTF TGCGCCAGCAGCCAGGGGCACCGAGGGGCCAACGTCCTGACTTTC TRBJ2-6 NA NA TRBV5-1
CSVERHSDTEAFF TGCAGCGTTGAGCGACATTCTGACACTGAAGCTTTCTTT TRBJ1-1 NA NA TRBV29-1
CAWFWSGNQPQHF TGTGCCTGGTTTTGGTCAGGGAATCAGCCCCAGCATTTT TRBJ1-5 NA NA TRBV30
CSDVSGGNTEAFF TGCAGCGATGTTTCTGGGGGGAACACTGAAGCTTTCTTT TRBJ1-1 few NA TRBV29-1
CASSAPRGVSTDTQYF TGTGCCAGCAGCGCACCCCGCGGTGTTAGCACAGATACGCAGTATTTT TRBJ2-3 NA NA TRBV9
CASSPGQEWQPQHF TGTGCCAGCAGTCCGGGACAAGAGTGGCAGCCCCAGCATTTT TRBJ1-5 NA NA TRBV7-2
CASSLGLRTSGEQETQYF TGTGCCAGCAGCCTAGGGCTTCGGACTAGCGGGGAACAAGAGACCCAGTACTTC TRBJ2-5 NA TRBD2 TRBV4-2
CASSVVGTDTEAFF TGTGCCAGCAGCGTAGTTGGGACAGACACTGAAGCTTTCTTT TRBJ1-1 few TRBD1 TRBV9
CAWRTQDWYGYTF TGTGCCTGGAGGACCCAGGACTGGTATGGCTACACCTTC TRBJ1-2 NA NA TRBV30
CASSGLATLQETQYF TGTGCCAGCAGTGGTCTCGCGACGCTTCAAGAGACCCAGTACTTC TRBJ2-5 NA NA TRBV6-1
CASSNRGNYGYTF TGTGCCAGCAGCAACCGGGGCAACTATGGCTACACCTTC TRBJ1-2 NA NA TRBV6-5
CASSPPRGQDSDIQYF TGTGCCAGCTCACCACCGAGGGGACAGGATAGTGACATTCAGTACTTC TRBJ2-4 NA TRBD1 TRBV18
CSARGGNEQFF TGCAGTGCTAGAGGCGGAAATGAGCAGTTCTTC TRBJ2-1 NA NA TRBV20-1
CSVRGQGPHEAFF TGCAGCGTTAGGGGACAGGGTCCCCATGAAGCTTTCTTT TRBJ1-1 once TRBD1 TRBV29-1
CASKTILTDTQYF TGTGCCAGCAAGACGATCCTCACAGATACGCAGTATTTT TRBJ2-3 NA NA TRBV27
CASSSRLDNEQFF TGTGCCAGCAGCTCCCGACTAGACAATGAGCAGTTCTTC TRBJ2-1 NA NA TRBV7-3
CAITESGANVLTF TGTGCCATCACGGAGTCCGGGGCCAACGTCCTGACTTTC TRBJ2-6 once NA TRBV10-3